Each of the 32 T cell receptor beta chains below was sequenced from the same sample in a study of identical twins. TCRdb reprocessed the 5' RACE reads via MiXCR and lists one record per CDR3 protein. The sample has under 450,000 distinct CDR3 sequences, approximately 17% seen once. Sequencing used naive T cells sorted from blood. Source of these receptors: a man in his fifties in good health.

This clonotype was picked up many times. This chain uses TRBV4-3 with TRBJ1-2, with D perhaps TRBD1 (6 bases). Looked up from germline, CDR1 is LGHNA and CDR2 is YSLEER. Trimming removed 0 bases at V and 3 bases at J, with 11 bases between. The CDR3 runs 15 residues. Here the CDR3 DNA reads TGCGCCAGCAGCCAAGATTTTCCAGGGGACTATGGCTACACCTTC. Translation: CASSQDFPGDYGYTF.

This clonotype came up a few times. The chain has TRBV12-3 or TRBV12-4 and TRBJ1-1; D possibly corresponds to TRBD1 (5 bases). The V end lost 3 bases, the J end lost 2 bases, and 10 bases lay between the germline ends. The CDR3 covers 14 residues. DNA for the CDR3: TGTGCCAGCAGTTTCGAGGGGAGAAACACTGAAGCTTTCTTT. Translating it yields CASSFEGRNTEAFF.

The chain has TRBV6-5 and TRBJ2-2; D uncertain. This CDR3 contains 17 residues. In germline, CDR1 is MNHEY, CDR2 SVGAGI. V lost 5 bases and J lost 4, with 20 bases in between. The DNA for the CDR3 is TGTGCCAGCAGTAACAATAGACATTCTCCGGGCACCGGGGAGCTGTTTTTT. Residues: CASSNNRHSPGTGELFF.

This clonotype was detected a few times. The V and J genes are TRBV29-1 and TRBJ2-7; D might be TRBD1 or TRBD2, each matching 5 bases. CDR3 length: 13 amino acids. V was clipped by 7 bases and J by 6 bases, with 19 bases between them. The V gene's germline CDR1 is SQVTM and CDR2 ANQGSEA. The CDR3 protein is CSADGTPGGEQYF. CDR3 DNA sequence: TGCAGCGCTGACGGGACGCCCGGCGGCGAGCAGTACTTC.

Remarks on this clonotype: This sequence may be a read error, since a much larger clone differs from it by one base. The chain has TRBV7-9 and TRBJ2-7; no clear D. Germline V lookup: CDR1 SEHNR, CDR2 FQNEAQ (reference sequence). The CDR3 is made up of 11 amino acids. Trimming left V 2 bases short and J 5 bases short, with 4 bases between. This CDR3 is CASSLLHEQYF. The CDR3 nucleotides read TGTGCCAGCAGCTTACTCCACGAGCAGTACTTC. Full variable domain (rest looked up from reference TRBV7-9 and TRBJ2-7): DTGVSQNPRHKITKRGQNVTFRCDPISEHNRLYWYRQTLGQGPEFLTYFQNEAQLEKSRLLSDRFSAERPKGSFSTLEIQRTEQGDSAMYLCASSLLHEQYFGPGTRLTVT.

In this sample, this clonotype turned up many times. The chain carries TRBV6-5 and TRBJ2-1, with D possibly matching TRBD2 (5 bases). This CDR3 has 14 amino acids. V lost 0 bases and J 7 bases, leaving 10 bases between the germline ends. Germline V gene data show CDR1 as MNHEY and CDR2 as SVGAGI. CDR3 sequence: CASSYSWTGNEQFF. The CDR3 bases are TGTGCCAGCAGTTACTCGTGGACGGGGAATGAGCAGTTCTTC.

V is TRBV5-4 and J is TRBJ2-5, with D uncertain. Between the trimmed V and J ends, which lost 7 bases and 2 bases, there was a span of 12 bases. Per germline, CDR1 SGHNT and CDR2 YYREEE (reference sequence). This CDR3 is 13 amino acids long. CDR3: CASERPPQETQYF. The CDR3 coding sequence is TGTGCCAGCGAGCGCCCACCGCAAGAGACCCAGTACTTC.

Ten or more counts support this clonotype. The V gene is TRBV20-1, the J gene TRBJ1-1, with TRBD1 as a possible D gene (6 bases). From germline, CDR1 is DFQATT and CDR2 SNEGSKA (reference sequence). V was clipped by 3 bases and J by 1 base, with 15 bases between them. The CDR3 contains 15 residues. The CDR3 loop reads CSARRGGKGNTEAFF. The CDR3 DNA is TGCAGTGCTAGGAGGGGGGGTAAGGGGAACACTGAAGCTTTCTTT.

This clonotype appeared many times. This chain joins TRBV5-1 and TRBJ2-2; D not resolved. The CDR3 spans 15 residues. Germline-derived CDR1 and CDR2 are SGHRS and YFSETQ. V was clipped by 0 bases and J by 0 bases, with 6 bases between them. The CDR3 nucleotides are TGCGCCAGCAGCTTGGTACACTCGAACACCGGGGAGCTGTTTTTT. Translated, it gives CASSLVHSNTGELFF.

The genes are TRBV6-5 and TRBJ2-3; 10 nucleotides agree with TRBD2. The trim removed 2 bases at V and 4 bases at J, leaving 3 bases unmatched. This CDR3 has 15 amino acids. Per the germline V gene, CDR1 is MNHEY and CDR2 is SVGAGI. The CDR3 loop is CASSYALAGADTQYF. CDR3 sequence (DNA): TGTGCCAGCAGTTACGCTCTAGCGGGAGCAGATACGCAGTATTTT.

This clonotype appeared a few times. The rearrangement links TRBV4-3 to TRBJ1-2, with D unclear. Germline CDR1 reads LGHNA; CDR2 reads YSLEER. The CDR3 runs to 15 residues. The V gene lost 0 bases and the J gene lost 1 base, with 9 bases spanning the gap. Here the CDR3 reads CASSQDPEVNYGYTF. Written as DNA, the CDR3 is TGCGCCAGCAGCCAAGATCCGGAGGTTAACTATGGCTACACCTTC.

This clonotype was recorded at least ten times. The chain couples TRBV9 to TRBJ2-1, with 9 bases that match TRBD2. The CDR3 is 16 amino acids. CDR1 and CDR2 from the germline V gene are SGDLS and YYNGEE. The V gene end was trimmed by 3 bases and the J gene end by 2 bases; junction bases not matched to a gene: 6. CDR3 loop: CASSEAAGGPYNEQFF. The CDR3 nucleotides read TGTGCCAGCAGCGAAGCGGCGGGAGGGCCCTACAATGAGCAGTTCTTC.

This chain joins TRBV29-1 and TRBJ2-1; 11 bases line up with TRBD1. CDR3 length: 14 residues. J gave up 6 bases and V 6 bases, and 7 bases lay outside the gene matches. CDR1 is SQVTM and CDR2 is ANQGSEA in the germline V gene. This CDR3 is CSVLRTGGGNEQFF. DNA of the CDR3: TGCAGCGTCCTTAGGACAGGGGGCGGCAATGAGCAGTTCTTC.

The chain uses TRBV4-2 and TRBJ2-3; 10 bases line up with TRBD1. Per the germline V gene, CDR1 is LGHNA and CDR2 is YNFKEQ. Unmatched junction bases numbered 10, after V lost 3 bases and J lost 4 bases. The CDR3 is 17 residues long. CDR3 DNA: TGTGCCAGCAGCCATCTACCGGGACAGGGGCCCGCAGATACGCAGTATTTT. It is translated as CASSHLPGQGPADTQYF.

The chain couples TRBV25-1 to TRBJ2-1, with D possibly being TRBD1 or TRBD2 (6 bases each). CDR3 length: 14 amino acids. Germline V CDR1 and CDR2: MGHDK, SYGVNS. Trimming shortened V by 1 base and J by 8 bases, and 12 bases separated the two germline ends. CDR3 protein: CASSEWGAGDEQFF. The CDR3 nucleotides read TGTGCCAGCAGTGAATGGGGGGCCGGGGATGAGCAGTTCTTC. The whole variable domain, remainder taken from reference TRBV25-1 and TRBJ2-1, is EADIYQTPRYLVIGTGKKITLECSQTMGHDKMYWYQQDPGMELHLIHYSYGVNSTEKGDLSSESTVSRIRTEHFPLTLESARPSHTSQYLCASSEWGAGDEQFFGPGTRLTVL.

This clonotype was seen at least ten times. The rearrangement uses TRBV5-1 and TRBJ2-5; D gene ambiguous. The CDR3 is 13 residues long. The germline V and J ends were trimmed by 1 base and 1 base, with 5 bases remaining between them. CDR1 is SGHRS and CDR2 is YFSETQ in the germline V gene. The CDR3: CASSLRPQETQYF. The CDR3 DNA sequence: TGCGCCAGCAGCTTGCGGCCCCAAGAGACCCAGTACTTC.

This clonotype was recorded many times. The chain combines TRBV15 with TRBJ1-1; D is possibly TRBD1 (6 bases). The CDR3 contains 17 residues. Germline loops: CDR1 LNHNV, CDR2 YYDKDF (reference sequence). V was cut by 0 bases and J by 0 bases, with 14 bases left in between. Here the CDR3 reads CATSRDQPGALNTEAFF. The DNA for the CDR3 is TGTGCCACCAGCAGAGACCAGCCAGGGGCTTTGAACACTGAAGCTTTCTTT.

CDR3: CSADASDGTKPYEQYF. The DNA for the CDR3 is TGCAGTGCCGACGCCTCCGACGGGACGAAGCCCTACGAGCAGTACTTC. V gene TRBV20-1 combines with J gene TRBJ2-7; D is tentatively TRBD1 or TRBD2 (5 bases each). Germline values: CDR1 DFQATT, CDR2 SNEGSKA (reference sequence). Trimming removed 6 bases from V and 2 bases from J, with 23 bases in between. The CDR3 extends over 16 amino acids.

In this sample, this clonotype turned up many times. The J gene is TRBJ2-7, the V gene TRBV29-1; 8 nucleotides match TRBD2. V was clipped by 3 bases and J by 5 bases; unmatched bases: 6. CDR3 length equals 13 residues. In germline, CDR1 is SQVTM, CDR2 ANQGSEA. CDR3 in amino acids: CSVEPGRGNEQYF. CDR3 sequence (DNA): TGCAGCGTTGAGCCCGGGAGGGGCAACGAGCAGTACTTC.

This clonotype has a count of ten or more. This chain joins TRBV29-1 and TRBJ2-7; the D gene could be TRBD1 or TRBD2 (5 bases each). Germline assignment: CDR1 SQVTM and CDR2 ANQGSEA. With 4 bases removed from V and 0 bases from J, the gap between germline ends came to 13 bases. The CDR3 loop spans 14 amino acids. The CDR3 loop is CSVAPGTDSYEQYF. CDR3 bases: TGCAGCGTTGCACCCGGGACGGACTCCTACGAGCAGTACTTC.

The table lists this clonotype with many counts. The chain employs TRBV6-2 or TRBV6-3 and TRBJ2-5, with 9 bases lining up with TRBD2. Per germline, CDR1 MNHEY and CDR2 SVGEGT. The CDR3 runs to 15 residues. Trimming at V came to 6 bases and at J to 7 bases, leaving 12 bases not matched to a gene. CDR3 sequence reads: CASSSSGGSTRTQYF. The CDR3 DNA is TGTGCCAGCAGCTCCAGCGGGGGGTCGACCCGGACCCAGTACTTC.

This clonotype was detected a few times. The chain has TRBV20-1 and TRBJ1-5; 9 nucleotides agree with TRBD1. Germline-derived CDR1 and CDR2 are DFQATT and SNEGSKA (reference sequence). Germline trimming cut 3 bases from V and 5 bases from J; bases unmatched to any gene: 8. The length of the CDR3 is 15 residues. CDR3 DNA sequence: TGCAGTGCTAGTTTACAGGGGGCGAGAGATCAGCCCCAGCATTTT. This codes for CSASLQGARDQPQHF.

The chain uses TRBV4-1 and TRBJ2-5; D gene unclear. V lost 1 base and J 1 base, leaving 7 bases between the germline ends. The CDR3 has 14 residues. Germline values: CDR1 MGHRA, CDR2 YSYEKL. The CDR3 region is CASSQGQLQETQYF. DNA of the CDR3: TGCGCCAGCAGCCAAGGGCAGCTCCAAGAGACCCAGTACTTC.

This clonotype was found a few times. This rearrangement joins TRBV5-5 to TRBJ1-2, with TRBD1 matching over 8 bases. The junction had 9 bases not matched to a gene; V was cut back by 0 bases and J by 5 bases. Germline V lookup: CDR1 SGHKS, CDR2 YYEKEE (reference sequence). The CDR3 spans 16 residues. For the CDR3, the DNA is TGTGCCAGCAGCTTGGCCATGGACAGGGAAGGTTATGGCTACACCTTC. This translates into CASSLAMDREGYGYTF.

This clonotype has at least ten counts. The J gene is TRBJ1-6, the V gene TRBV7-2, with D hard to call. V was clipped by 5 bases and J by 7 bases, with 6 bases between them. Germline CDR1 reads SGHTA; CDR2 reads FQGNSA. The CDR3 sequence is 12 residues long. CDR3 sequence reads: CASSAQNSPLHF. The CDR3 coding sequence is TGTGCCAGCAGCGCCCAAAATTCACCCCTCCACTTT.

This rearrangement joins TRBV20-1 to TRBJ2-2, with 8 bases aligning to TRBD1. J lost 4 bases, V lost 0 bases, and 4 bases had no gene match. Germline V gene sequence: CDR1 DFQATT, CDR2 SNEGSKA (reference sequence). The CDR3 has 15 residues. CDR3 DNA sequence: TGCAGTGCTAGAGACGACAGGGGACCCACCGGGGAGCTGTTTTTT. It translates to CSARDDRGPTGELFF.

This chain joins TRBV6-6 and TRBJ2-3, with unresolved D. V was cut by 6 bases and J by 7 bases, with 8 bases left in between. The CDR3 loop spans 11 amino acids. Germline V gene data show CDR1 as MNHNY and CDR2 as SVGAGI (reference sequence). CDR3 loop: CASRLLNTQYF. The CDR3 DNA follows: TGTGCCAGCAGACTCCTGAATACGCAGTATTTT.

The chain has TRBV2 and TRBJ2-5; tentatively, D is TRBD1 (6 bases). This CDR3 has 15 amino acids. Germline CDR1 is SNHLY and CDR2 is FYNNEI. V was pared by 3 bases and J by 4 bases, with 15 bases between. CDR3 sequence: CASSEFQGRGETQYF. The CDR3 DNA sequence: TGTGCCAGCAGTGAGTTTCAGGGGCGAGGAGAGACCCAGTACTTC.

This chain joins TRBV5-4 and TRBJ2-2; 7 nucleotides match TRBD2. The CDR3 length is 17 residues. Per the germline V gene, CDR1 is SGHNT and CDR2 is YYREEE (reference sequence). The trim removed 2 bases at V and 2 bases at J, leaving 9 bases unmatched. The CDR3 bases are TGTGCCAGCAGCTTCGATGTGAGCGGGGCAAACACCGGGGAGCTGTTTTTT. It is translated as CASSFDVSGANTGELFF.

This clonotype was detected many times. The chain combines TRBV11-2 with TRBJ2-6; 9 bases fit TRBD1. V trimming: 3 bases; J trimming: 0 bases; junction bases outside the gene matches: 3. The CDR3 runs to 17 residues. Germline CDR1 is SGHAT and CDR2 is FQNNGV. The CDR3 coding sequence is TGTGCCAGCAGCTTTGGGACAGGGAGCTCTGGGGCCAACGTCCTGACTTTC. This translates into CASSFGTGSSGANVLTF.

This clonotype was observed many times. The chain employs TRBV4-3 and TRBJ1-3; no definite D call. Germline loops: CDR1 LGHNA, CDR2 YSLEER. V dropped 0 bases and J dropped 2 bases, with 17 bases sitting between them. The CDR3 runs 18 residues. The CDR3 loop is CASSQDPLPLGTGNTIYF. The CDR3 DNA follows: TGCGCCAGCAGCCAAGATCCCTTACCGCTGGGCACTGGAAACACCATATATTTT.

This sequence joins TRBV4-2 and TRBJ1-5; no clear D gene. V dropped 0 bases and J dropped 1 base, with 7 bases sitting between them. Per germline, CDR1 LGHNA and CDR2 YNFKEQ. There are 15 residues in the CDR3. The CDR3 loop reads CASSQDGKSNQPQHF. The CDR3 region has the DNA TGTGCCAGCAGCCAAGATGGGAAAAGCAATCAGCCCCAGCATTTT.